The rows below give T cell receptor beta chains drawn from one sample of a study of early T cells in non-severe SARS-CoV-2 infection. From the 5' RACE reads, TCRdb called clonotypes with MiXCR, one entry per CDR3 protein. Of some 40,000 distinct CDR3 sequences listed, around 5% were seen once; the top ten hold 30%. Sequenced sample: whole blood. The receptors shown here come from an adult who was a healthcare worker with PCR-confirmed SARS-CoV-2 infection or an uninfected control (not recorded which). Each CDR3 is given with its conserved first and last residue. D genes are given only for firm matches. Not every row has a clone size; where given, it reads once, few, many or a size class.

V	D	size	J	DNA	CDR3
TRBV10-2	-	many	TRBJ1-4	TGCGCCAGCAGTGATGGACGTCCTAATGAAAAACTGTTTTTT	CASSDGRPNEKLFF
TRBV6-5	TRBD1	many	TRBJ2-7	TGTGCCAGCAGTTACTCGAATTTAGGGGGCACCTACGAGCAGTACTTC	CASSYSNLGGTYEQYF
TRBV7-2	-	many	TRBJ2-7	TGTGCCAGCAGCTCTAGCGTTTCCTACGAGCAGTACTTC	CASSSSVSYEQYF
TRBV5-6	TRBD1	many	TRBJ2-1	TGTGCCAGCAGCCCCTGGGACAGGGGTGGGGAGCAGTTCTTC	CASSPWDRGGEQFF
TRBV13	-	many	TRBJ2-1	TGTGCCAGCAGCGAGGGGACCTACAATGAGCAGTTCTTC	CASSEGTYNEQFF
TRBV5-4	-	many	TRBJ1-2	TGTGCCAGCAGCTTGGAAAGGGGGACCTACACCTTC	CASSLERGTYTF
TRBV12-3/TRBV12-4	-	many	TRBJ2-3	TGTGCCAGCAGTTTAGCCCTCAAATCCCATACGCAGTATTTT	CASSLALKSHTQYF
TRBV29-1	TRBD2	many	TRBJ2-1	TGCAGCGTTGGTAGCGGGAGCTACAATGAGCAGTTCTTC	CSVGSGSYNEQFF
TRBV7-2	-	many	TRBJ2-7	TGTGCCAGCCGGGGGCCAAGCTCCTACGAGCAGTACTTC	CASRGPSSYEQYF
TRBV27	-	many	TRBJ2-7	TGTGCCAGCAGTCTAAAAGCGGGACAATCCTACGAGCAGTACTTC	CASSLKAGQSYEQYF
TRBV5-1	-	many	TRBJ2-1	TGCGCCAGCAGTGCTCTAGCGACCTACAATGAGCAGTTCTTC	CASSALATYNEQFF
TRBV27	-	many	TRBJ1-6	TGTGCCAGCAGTTTAGAAGGGCGGTCACCCCTCCACTTT	CASSLEGRSPLHF
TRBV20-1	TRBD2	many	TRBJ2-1	TGCAGTGGGGGGCTAGCGGGGGCCGAGCAGTTCTTC	CSGGLAGAEQFF
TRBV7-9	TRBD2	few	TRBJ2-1	TGTGCCAGCAGCTCCCGGGGGACTAGCGGGTCCTACAATGAGCAGTTCTTC	CASSSRGTSGSYNEQFF
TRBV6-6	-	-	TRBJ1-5	TGTGCCAGCAGATCACAGGGTAGCAATCAGCCCCAGCATTTT	CASRSQGSNQPQHF
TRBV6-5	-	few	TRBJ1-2	TGTGCCAGCAGTTACAAGACAGGATGGTATGGCTACACCTTC	CASSYKTGWYGYTF
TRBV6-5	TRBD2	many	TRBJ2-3	TGTGCCAGCAGTCCTCGCCTACTAGCGGGAGGGCCTGATACGCAGTATTTT	CASSPRLLAGGPDTQYF
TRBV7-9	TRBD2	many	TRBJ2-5	TGTGCCAGCAGCCGTTCTAGCGGAGGTATACAAGAGACCCAGTACTTC	CASSRSSGGIQETQYF
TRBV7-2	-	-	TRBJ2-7	TGTGCCAGCAGCTCAGCTGGGGCTTTAGCGCGATACGAGCAGTACTTC	CASSSAGALARYEQYF